This T cell receptor (beta chain) is drawn from a study of T cell responses to AZD1222 COVID-19 vaccine. Overall study: Second-dose intervals near 4 or 12 weeks were combined.

As regards this clone: What it binds is unknown.

Trimming removed 3 bases at V and 0 bases at J, with 14 bases between. The CDR3 is made up of 16 amino acids. Germline CDR1 MGHDK, CDR2 SYGVNS. Study-wide findings and caveats: It was only after the peak T cell response that any repertoires were sampled.

Assay: immunoSEQ multiplex PCR; the TCRdb copy retains only in-frame clones and omits some. The data contain 160,000 or so clones, approximately 90% of them singletons. Material: peripheral blood, obtained on day 0 of AZD1222 vaccination. The chain is built from TRBV25-1 and TRBJ1-1; D is undetermined. The sequence was obtained from an adult in good health. CDR3 loop: CASSDLGWGLNTEAFF. The DNA for the CDR3 is TGTGCCAGCAGTGACCTTGGTTGGGGATTGAACACTGAAGCTTTCTTT.